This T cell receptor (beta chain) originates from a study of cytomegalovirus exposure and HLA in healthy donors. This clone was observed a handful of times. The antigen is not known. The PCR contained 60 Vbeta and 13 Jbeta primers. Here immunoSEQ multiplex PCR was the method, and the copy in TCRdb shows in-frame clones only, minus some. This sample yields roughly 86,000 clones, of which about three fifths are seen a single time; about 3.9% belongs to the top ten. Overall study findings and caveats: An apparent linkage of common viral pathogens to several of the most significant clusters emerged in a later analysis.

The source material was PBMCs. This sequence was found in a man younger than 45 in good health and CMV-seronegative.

CDR3 DNA: TGTGCCAGCAGTCAGGGGCGGGTGGGTAGAGCTGAAGCTTTCTTT. This gives the protein CASSQGRVGRAEAFF. The gene calls are TRBV6-6 and TRBJ1-1, with D perhaps matching TRBD1 (6 bases). The CDR3 sequence is 15 residues long. Trimming took off 5 bases at V and 6 bases at J, with 19 bases between the two ends. Germline loops: CDR1 MNHNY, CDR2 SVGAGI (reference sequence).